This entry concerns a single T cell receptor (beta chain). This CDR3 spans 14 amino acids. Trimming shortened V by 6 bases and J by 12 bases, and 21 bases separated the two germline ends. MiXCR, applied by TCRdb to the RT-PCR reads, yields one record per CDR3 protein. The sample carries over 350,000 distinct CDR3 sequences, around 16% recorded once. The data originate from a study of patients and donors after allogeneic stem cell transplantation. The receptor was isolated from a human donor who was either an allogeneic HSCT recipient or a stem cell or donor lymphocyte infusion donor (not recorded which). It is not recorded whose cells these are; they may come from a transplant donor. The sample taken for sequencing was blood, either unsorted or a sorted T cell fraction (not recorded which). The rearrangement links TRBV12-3 or TRBV12-4 to TRBJ2-1, with a possible D match to TRBD2 (5 bases). The CDR3 region has the DNA TGTGCCAGCAGAACTCTAAAAACCGGGGTCCGGCAGTTCTTC. It is translated as CASRTLKTGVRQFF.